The rows below give T cell receptor beta chains drawn from one sample of a study of identical twins. TCRdb re-called the 5' RACE reads with MiXCR, one entry per CDR3 protein. Among around 230,000 distinct CDR3 sequences listed, less than 10% were seen once. The sequencing input was memory (CD45RO+) T cells sorted from blood. The receptors here all came from a young woman in good health. CDR3s include the opening cysteine and the closing phenylalanine or tryptophan. A D gene is named only where the DNA matches it firmly.

D gene	V gene	CDR3 length	J gene	CDR3 protein
TRBD1	TRBV13	14	TRBJ1-4	CASSLGQEGEKLFF
NA	TRBV4-3	15	TRBJ2-1	CASSQRKRAYNEQFF
TRBD1	TRBV11-3	15	TRBJ2-7	CASSLVRDSLYEQYF
NA	TRBV4-1	15	TRBJ2-2	CASSLPGLTTGELFF
TRBD2	TRBV7-6	15	TRBJ2-1	CASSPSGRTYNEQFF
NA	TRBV4-3	13	TRBJ1-1	CASSSTGPTEAFF
NA	TRBV30	14	TRBJ2-3	CAWSVLGPFDTQYF
TRBD1	TRBV5-4	16	TRBJ1-2	CASSPGTGPAVYGYTF
NA	TRBV4-2	13	TRBJ1-5	CASSQDGDQPQHF
NA	TRBV13	13	TRBJ2-7	CTSSLKWGYEQYF
TRBD2	TRBV12-3/TRBV12-4	16	TRBJ2-2	CASRPGTSGSTGELFF
NA	TRBV18	15	TRBJ2-3	CASSPVGERGDTQYF
NA	TRBV7-9	11	TRBJ2-3	CASTLRDTQYF
NA	TRBV20-1	13	TRBJ2-2	CSADEPNTGELFF
NA	TRBV11-2	13	TRBJ1-1	CASSSTRGTEAFF
NA	TRBV6-5	15	TRBJ2-7	CASSYSRDGAYEQYF
NA	TRBV10-2	13	TRBJ2-7	CASEYWQGGGQYF
NA	TRBV6-5	16	TRBJ1-1	CASSYSRGGGNTEAFF
TRBD2	TRBV5-1	15	TRBJ2-5	CASSPGLIGQETQYF
NA	TRBV2	12	TRBJ2-2	CASNRGYGELFF
NA	TRBV9	15	TRBJ2-1	CASSAGGLKGREQFF
NA	TRBV20-1	11	TRBJ1-2	CSASDTYGYTF
NA	TRBV5-1	14	TRBJ1-5	CASSLWGVDQPQHF
NA	TRBV12-3/TRBV12-4	14	TRBJ1-2	CASSPIGANYGYTF
TRBD1	TRBV6-4	14	TRBJ2-2	CASRTGVNTGELFF
NA	TRBV5-6	15	TRBJ2-7	CASSSPGVHTYEQYF
TRBD2	TRBV5-1	16	TRBJ2-1	CASSFGGARGVNEQFF
TRBD2	TRBV2	14	TRBJ2-1	CASGGLVTHNEQFF
NA	TRBV20-1	17	TRBJ2-1	CSAMDPFGESSYNEQFF
NA	TRBV6-4	13	TRBJ2-1	CASRQNPDNEQFF
NA	TRBV5-1	14	TRBJ1-2	CASSANLGQIGYTF
TRBD1	TRBV7-2	12	TRBJ1-2	CASSLVGQGYTF
TRBD2	TRBV12-3/TRBV12-4	17	TRBJ2-3	CASSPRIAGGGTDTQYF
NA	TRBV7-2	13	TRBJ2-1	CASSSPTINEQFF
TRBD2	TRBV20-1	18	TRBJ2-1	CSAREGLAGGISYNEQFF
TRBD1	TRBV5-6	15	TRBJ2-2	CASAPRDRDLGELFF
NA	TRBV10-3	16	TRBJ1-3	CAISESGDPAGNTIYF
TRBD1	TRBV7-9	15	TRBJ1-1	CASSSAGQQNTEAFF
NA	TRBV5-1	13	TRBJ2-2	CASSTRGSGELFF
TRBD2	TRBV4-1	19	TRBJ2-3	CASSQDLIGLAGETDTQYF
NA	TRBV5-1	15	TRBJ2-7	CASSLPGSSSYEQYF
NA	TRBV3-1	13	TRBJ2-5	CASTGPTKETQYF
NA	TRBV6-2/TRBV6-3	14	TRBJ2-7	CASRRDGNSYEQYF
NA	TRBV11-3	14	TRBJ2-7	CASNHQGSLFEQYF
NA	TRBV29-1	15	TRBJ1-2	CSARPQDRANYGYTF
NA	TRBV4-2	17	TRBJ1-4	CASSQDPRVGANEKLFF
NA	TRBV6-6	12	TRBJ2-5	CASSFEGETQYF
NA	TRBV2	12	TRBJ2-1	CASSERGYEQFF